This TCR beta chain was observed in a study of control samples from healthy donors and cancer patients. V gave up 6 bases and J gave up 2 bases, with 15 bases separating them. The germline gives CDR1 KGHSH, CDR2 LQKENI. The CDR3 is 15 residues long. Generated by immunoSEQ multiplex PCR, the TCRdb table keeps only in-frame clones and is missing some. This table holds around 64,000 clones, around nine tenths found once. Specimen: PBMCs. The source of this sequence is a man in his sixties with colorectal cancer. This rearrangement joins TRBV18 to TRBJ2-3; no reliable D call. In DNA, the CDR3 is TGTGCCAGCTCCCCTTTCGGGTTCTCCACAGATACGCAGTATTTT. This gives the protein CASSPFGFSTDTQYF.